A single sample is the source of the 21 T cell receptor beta chains below, sequenced in a study of graft-versus-host responses after intestinal transplantation (TCRdb year 2021). Taken with the paper, the label for time point translates to: cells obtained before transplantation from donor or recipient. Library prep was done by the immunoSEQ multiplex PCR assay. Drawn from immuneACCESS, this table holds only the in-frame rearrangements with V and J called that TCRdb kept. Clones are partly lost; checked studies trace under half to an unresolved V gene and leave the rest unexplained. For this sample there are tens of thousands of clones; roughly 91% appear just once. The leading ten clones occupy roughly 0.5% of the sample. For these receptors, no antigen is known. The sample here was unstimulated CD8+ T cells sorted from spleen or lymph node cells, taken before intestinal transplant. The receptors originated from a human donor who received an intestinal transplant.

The rearrangement uses TRBV5-1 and TRBJ2-2; a weak D match, TRBD1 (6 bases). This CDR3 contains 19 residues. V lost 1 base and J 3 bases, leaving 22 bases between the germline ends. Germline V gene lookup returns CDR1 SGHRS and CDR2 YFSETQ. CDR3: CASSLTSQGRLHYTGELFF. The CDR3 nucleotides are TGCGCCAGCAGCTTGACCAGTCAGGGGCGCCTTCATTACACCGGGGAGCTGTTTTTT. The entire variable domain, with the rest obtained from reference TRBV5-1 and TRBJ2-2, is as follows: KAGVTQTPRYLIKTRGQQVTLSCSPISGHRSVSWYQQTPGQGLQFLFEYFSETQRNKGNFPGRFSGRQFSNSRSEMNVSTLELGDSALYLCASSLTSQGRLHYTGELFFGEGSRLTVL.

This chain uses TRBV5-5 with TRBJ2-7; a weak D match, TRBD2 (6 bases). Per germline, CDR1 SGHKS and CDR2 YYEKEE (reference sequence). The CDR3 consists of 15 residues. Trimming took off 4 bases at V and 0 bases at J, with 14 bases between the two ends. The CDR3 spells CASSPGTFSSYEQYF. CDR3 nucleotides: TGTGCCAGCAGCCCCGGGACTTTCAGCTCCTACGAGCAGTACTTC.

The chain recombines TRBV28 with TRBJ1-5, with TRBD1 matching over 7 bases. With V trimmed by 1 base and J by 1 base, 10 bases remained unmatched. Germline values: CDR1 MDHEN, CDR2 SYDVKM. CDR3 length: 18 amino acids. In DNA form, the CDR3 reads TGTGCCAGCAGTTTATTTAGGAGGGGGCGGAGAAGCAATCAGCCCCAGCATTTT. Amino acids: CASSLFRRGRRSNQPQHF.

The gene calls are TRBV30 and TRBJ2-5; 7 nucleotides match TRBD1. Trimming cost V 0 bases and J 2 bases; bases outside gene matches: 3. The CDR3 totals 14 residues. Looked up from germline, CDR1 is GTSNPN and CDR2 is SVGIG (reference sequence). The CDR3 sequence is CAWSVPGQQETQYF. The CDR3 DNA follows: TGTGCCTGGAGTGTACCGGGACAGCAAGAGACCCAGTACTTC.

J is TRBJ1-2 and V is TRBV9; D is undetermined. CDR3 length: 13 amino acids. Germline V gives CDR1 SGDLS, CDR2 YYNGEE. V lost 0 bases, J lost 0 bases, and 3 bases lay in between. In DNA form, the CDR3 reads TGTGCCAGCAGCGTAGGAGCTAACTATGGCTACACCTTC. This encodes CASSVGANYGYTF. The whole variable domain, filled in from reference TRBV9 and TRBJ1-2, reads DSGVTQTPKHLITATGQRVTLRCSPRSGDLSVYWYQQSLDQGLQFLIQYYNGEERAKGNILERFSAQQFPDLHSELNLSSLELGDSALYFCASSVGANYGYTFGSGTRLTVV.

The gene calls are TRBV27 and TRBJ1-1; 10 bases line up with TRBD1. V gave up 8 bases and J gave up 5 bases; unmatched junction bases: 14. This CDR3 has 16 residues. Looked up from germline, CDR1 is MNHEY and CDR2 is SMNVEV (reference sequence). The CDR3 loop is CASFLMGTGEGTEAFF. In DNA form, the CDR3 reads TGTGCCAGCTTCCTCATGGGGACAGGGGAGGGGACTGAAGCTTTCTTT.

The chain uses TRBV9 and TRBJ2-3; the match to TRBD2 covers 15 bases. The CDR3 has 16 amino acids. The J segment lost 4 bases and the V segment lost 4 bases, leaving 4 bases of the junction unmatched. The germline V gene has CDR1 SGDLS and CDR2 YYNGEE. DNA of the CDR3: TGTGCCAGCAGCCCCGGGACTAGCGGGAGGTCAGATACGCAGTATTTT. It specifies CASSPGTSGRSDTQYF.

The chain recombines TRBV7-8 with TRBJ2-7, with 9 bases aligning to TRBD1. V gave up 5 bases and J gave up 3 bases; unmatched junction bases: 5. Looked up from germline, CDR1 is SGHVS and CDR2 is FQNEAQ. CDR3 length equals 14 residues. DNA for the CDR3: TGTGCCAGCAGCGAAGGGACAGGGAACTACGAGCAGTACTTC. The encoded protein is CASSEGTGNYEQYF.

The V call is TRBV6-1, the J call TRBJ1-2, with 8 bases matching TRBD1. The CDR3 extends over 16 amino acids. Germline-derived CDR1 and CDR2 are MNHNS and SASEGT. The V and J ends lost 2 bases and 5 bases, in that order; junction bases with no gene match: 10. The CDR3 DNA reads as TGTGCCAGCAGTGAATACCTCCGCAGGGGGCTGTATGGCTACACCTTC. Translating gives CASSEYLRRGLYGYTF.

The V gene is TRBV6-5, the J gene TRBJ1-5, with D possibly being TRBD1 (5 bases). V lost 5 bases to trimming and J lost 6 bases, with 11 bases between them. The CDR3 is made up of 13 amino acids. The germline gives CDR1 MNHEY, CDR2 SVGAGI. The CDR3 is CASSPAGFQPQHF. The DNA for the CDR3 is TGTGCCAGCAGTCCGGCAGGGTTTCAGCCCCAGCATTTT.

The gene calls are TRBV7-8 and TRBJ2-7, with TRBD1 identical over 8 bases. CDR1 SGHVS and CDR2 FQNEAQ come from the germline V gene. Unmatched junction bases numbered 6, after V lost 4 bases and J lost 1 base. CDR3 length equals 15 residues. In DNA form, the CDR3 reads TGTGCCAGCAGCTCCGGGACAGGTCCTTCCTACGAGCAGTACTTC. Residues: CASSSGTGPSYEQYF.

The chain carries TRBV5-6 and TRBJ2-1, with TRBD2 matching over 8 bases. With 0 bases clipped from V and 3 bases from J, the junction kept 2 bases outside the gene matches. The CDR3 is 15 residues long. Germline V gene sequence: CDR1 SGHDT, CDR2 YYEEEE. The CDR3 is CASSLDSGNYNEQFF. CDR3 in DNA: TGTGCCAGCAGCTTGGATAGCGGGAACTACAATGAGCAGTTCTTC.

The chain recombines TRBV9 with TRBJ2-1; weak D call: TRBD2 (5 bases). Trimming removed 4 bases from V and 8 bases from J, with 22 bases in between. This CDR3 contains 16 residues. The germline CDR1 and CDR2 sequences are SGDLS and YYNGEE. The CDR3 DNA is TGTGCCAGCAGCCCTTTTGCCGGGCTAGCCGAAGATGAGCAGTTCTTC. Translating gives CASSPFAGLAEDEQFF.

The chain combines TRBV19 with TRBJ1-1, with no clear D. V was cut by 11 bases and J by 7 bases, with 20 bases left in between. This CDR3 spans 13 amino acids. The germline V gene encodes CDR1 LNHDA and CDR2 SQIVND (reference sequence). CDR3 protein: CAAEQRPGYEAFF. Written as DNA, the CDR3 is TGTGCCGCTGAACAGAGACCCGGCTATGAAGCTTTCTTT.

The chain employs TRBV2 and TRBJ1-6; D may be TRBD1 (5 bases). The CDR3 consists of 13 residues. Trimming removed 4 bases from V and 5 bases from J, with 6 bases in between. Germline V gene lookup returns CDR1 SNHLY and CDR2 FYNNEI. The CDR3, as DNA: TGTGCCAGCAGTGCAGGGAATAATTCACCCCTCCACTTT. Translated, it gives CASSAGNNSPLHF.

The chain couples TRBV28 to TRBJ1-5, with D uncertain. Germline values: CDR1 MDHEN, CDR2 SYDVKM. This CDR3 contains 13 residues. Deletions cut 7 bases from V and 3 bases from J, with 10 bases between. The DNA of the CDR3 is TGTGCCAGCAAAGGCAGGTTCAATCAGCCCCAGCATTTT. It encodes CASKGRFNQPQHF.

The chain links TRBV28 to TRBJ2-7; D remains ambiguous. Trimming pared 2 bases from V and 3 bases from J, leaving 11 bases between. Looked up from germline, CDR1 is MDHEN and CDR2 is SYDVKM. This CDR3 comprises 14 residues. CDR3 protein: CASSLMQRGYEQYF. The CDR3 nucleotides are TGTGCCAGCAGTTTAATGCAAAGAGGCTACGAGCAGTACTTC.

The gene calls are TRBV4-1 and TRBJ2-5; D possibly corresponds to TRBD1 (6 bases). Germline CDR1 is MGHRA and CDR2 is YSYEKL. V shed 2 bases and J shed 0 bases, with 7 bases lying between them. The CDR3 extends over 14 amino acids. The CDR3 bases are TGCGCCAGCAGCCAAAACAGGGACCAAGAGACCCAGTACTTC. Residues: CASSQNRDQETQYF.

The CDR3 bases are TGTGCCAGCAGCCCCCGATGGGAGGGTGAAAAACTGTTTTTT. This sequence encodes CASSPRWEGEKLFF. The V gene is TRBV11-2, the J gene TRBJ1-4; D unclear. This CDR3 comprises 14 residues. Trimming removed 5 bases at V and 7 bases at J, with 14 bases between. CDR1 is SGHAT, CDR2 FQNNGV, per germline.

This sequence joins TRBV19 and TRBJ2-1; 7 bases match TRBD2. This CDR3 region has 15 residues. J was trimmed by 0 bases and V by 6 bases; bases with no gene match: 5. The germline V gene has CDR1 LNHDA and CDR2 SQIVND (reference sequence). The CDR3 loop reads CASSLSGASYNEQFF. CDR3 in DNA: TGTGCCAGTAGCCTCAGCGGGGCCTCCTACAATGAGCAGTTCTTC.

The chain carries TRBV7-9 and TRBJ2-7; no firm D call. This CDR3 has 14 amino acids. The ends were cut back, 1 base at V and 4 bases at J, with 11 bases in the middle. From germline, CDR1 is SEHNR and CDR2 FQNEAQ (reference sequence). The CDR3: CASSLDPLRYEQYF. DNA for the CDR3: TGTGCCAGCAGCTTAGACCCCTTGAGGTACGAGCAGTACTTC.